Each of the 21 T cell receptor beta chains below was sequenced from the same sample in a study of T-cell reconstitution after alpha-beta-depleted transplantation in children. Unique molecular identifiers were built into the TCRbeta library. TCRdb itself ran the PCR reads through MiXCR, one entry per CDR3 protein. The sample yields around 92,000 distinct CDR3 sequences, 10% to 15% seen once. The sample was PBMCs from the stem cell graft donor, taken from the stem cell graft. The receptor set was obtained from a human donor who donated a stem cell graft to a child with inherited bone marrow failure.

This clonotype was observed a few times. The V gene is TRBV6-2 or TRBV6-3, the J gene TRBJ1-1; D unresolved. The CDR3 sequence is 12 residues long. Per germline, CDR1 MNHEY and CDR2 SVGEGT. The ends were cut back, 1 base at V and 8 bases at J, with 8 bases in the middle. CDR3 amino acids: CASSYFSGEAFF. The DNA of the CDR3 is TGTGCCAGCAGTTACTTCTCGGGGGAAGCTTTCTTT.

This clonotype appeared many times. The chain is built from TRBV7-2 and TRBJ1-2, with D tentatively TRBD1 (6 bases). Trimming shortened V by 1 base and J by 1 base, and 10 bases separated the two germline ends. Per the germline V gene, CDR1 is SGHTA and CDR2 is FQGNSA. The CDR3 consists of 15 residues. The CDR3 reads CASSLGRDINYGYTF. The CDR3 DNA sequence: TGTGCCAGCAGCTTAGGTCGGGACATTAACTATGGCTACACCTTC.

There are many counts of this clonotype. The genes are TRBV5-4 and TRBJ2-7; no reliable D call. The CDR3 runs 19 residues. The germline V and J ends were trimmed by 0 bases and 3 bases, with 25 bases remaining between them. Germline V CDR1 and CDR2: SGHNT, YYREEE (reference sequence). Written as DNA, the CDR3 is TGTGCCAGCAGCTTGGGTGACTTCTATTCGGGCACCCTGAGCTACGAGCAGTACTTC. Translated, it gives CASSLGDFYSGTLSYEQYF. Supplemented by reference TRBV5-4 and TRBJ2-7, the full variable domain reads ETGVTQSPTHLIKTRGQQVTLRCSSQSGHNTVSWYQQALGQGPQFIFQYYREEENGRGNFPPRFSGLQFPNYSSELNVNALELDDSALYLCASSLGDFYSGTLSYEQYFGPGTRLTVT.

This clonotype was detected ten times or more. The J gene is TRBJ2-3, the V gene TRBV29-1; the D gene could be TRBD1 or TRBD2 (6 bases each). Looked up from germline, CDR1 is SQVTM and CDR2 is ANQGSEA. The CDR3 runs 17 residues. Trimming shortened V by 4 bases and J by 3 bases, and 23 bases separated the two germline ends. The CDR3 bases are TGCAGCGTTGGGGGGGCCCTGACGGAGGGAGGTACAGATACGCAGTATTTT. Protein sequence: CSVGGALTEGGTDTQYF.

This clonotype was seen repeatedly, ten times or more. The chain carries TRBV5-1 and TRBJ1-1; 9 bases line up with TRBD1. The CDR3 sequence is 14 residues long. Germline V gene sequence: CDR1 SGHRS, CDR2 YFSETQ. The ends lost 1 base at V and 4 bases at J; junction bases unmatched: 2. This CDR3 is CASSLTTGGTEAFF. The CDR3 nucleotides are TGCGCCAGCAGCTTGACGACAGGGGGCACTGAAGCTTTCTTT.

A few counts support this clonotype. V gene TRBV5-6 combines with J gene TRBJ2-6; perhaps TRBD1 as D (5 bases). Trimming shortened V by 6 bases and J by 0 bases, and 10 bases separated the two germline ends. This CDR3 region has 15 residues. Germline CDR1 reads SGHDT; CDR2 reads YYEEEE. The CDR3 reads CASNTGISGANVLTF. The CDR3 DNA reads as TGTGCCAGCAACACAGGTATCTCTGGGGCCAACGTCCTGACTTTC.

In this sample, this clonotype turned up many times. The genes are TRBV7-8 and TRBJ1-2, with D possibly being TRBD1 (5 bases). The CDR3 totals 14 residues. Trimming took off 1 base at V and 4 bases at J, with 10 bases between the two ends. Germline lookup yields CDR1 SGHVS and CDR2 FQNEAQ. CDR3 DNA sequence: TGTGCCAGCAGCTTAGACAGGATACGCTATGGCTACACCTTC. Protein product: CASSLDRIRYGYTF.

This clonotype was observed at least ten times. The rearrangement uses TRBV12-3 or TRBV12-4 and TRBJ2-3; unclear D gene. Trimming stripped 7 bases from V and 2 bases from J, with 13 bases between. The CDR3 loop spans 14 amino acids. CDR3 sequence: CASTQATSTDTQYF. The CDR3 coding sequence is TGTGCCAGCACCCAGGCAACCTCCACAGATACGCAGTATTTT.

In its sample, this clonotype was seen many times. The chain combines TRBV20-1 with TRBJ2-3; no clear D gene. The CDR3 has 13 residues. Germline CDR1 reads DFQATT; CDR2 reads SNEGSKA (reference sequence). V gave up 6 bases and J gave up 1 base, with 11 bases separating them. The CDR3 is CSALSTGTDTQYF. The CDR3 region has the DNA TGCAGTGCCCTCTCCACTGGCACAGATACGCAGTATTTT.

The chain is built from TRBV2 and TRBJ2-3; D possibly corresponds to TRBD2 (5 bases). The CDR3 contains 12 residues. Germline CDR1 is SNHLY and CDR2 is FYNNEI. Trimming removed 10 bases from V and 10 bases from J, with 18 bases in between. CDR3: CATRSSTRAQYF. Written as DNA, the CDR3 is TGTGCCACCCGGTCGTCTACTAGAGCGCAGTATTTT.

The sample holds many counts of this clonotype. V gene TRBV18 combines with J gene TRBJ2-2; no definite D call. The V end lost 0 bases, the J end lost 4 bases, and 6 bases lay between the germline ends. The CDR3 is 14 amino acids. Looked up from germline, CDR1 is KGHSH and CDR2 is LQKENI. CDR3 sequence reads: CASSPPAGTGELFF. The CDR3 region has the DNA TGTGCCAGCTCACCACCGGCAGGCACCGGGGAGCTGTTTTTT.

This clonotype has a count of ten or more. The chain links TRBV20-1 to TRBJ1-6; no clear D. Between the trimmed V and J ends, which lost 1 base and 11 bases, there was a span of 21 bases. CDR1 is DFQATT and CDR2 is SNEGSKA in the germline V gene (reference sequence). The CDR3 totals 16 residues. CDR3 sequence: CSARVSGSDSNAPLHF. CDR3 sequence (DNA): TGCAGTGCTAGAGTGTCGGGGTCTGATTCAAATGCACCCCTCCACTTT.

Many counts were recorded for this clonotype. V usage is TRBV13 and J usage is TRBJ2-7; D may be TRBD2 (6 bases). This CDR3 has 14 residues. The germline gives CDR1 PRHDT, CDR2 FYEKMQ (reference sequence). Trimming removed 3 bases at V and 6 bases at J, with 15 bases between. The CDR3 sequence is CASSFRERPLEQYF. CDR3 coding DNA: TGTGCCAGCAGCTTTCGGGAGCGGCCTCTCGAGCAGTACTTC.

This clonotype was detected ten times or more. The chain joins TRBV7-9 to TRBJ1-1; TRBD1 aligns across 11 bases. Germline CDR1 SEHNR, CDR2 FQNEAQ (reference sequence). The V and J ends lost 4 bases and 4 bases, in that order; junction bases with no gene match: 5. The CDR3 is made up of 15 amino acids. The CDR3 reads CASSSGQGAVTEAFF. The CDR3 DNA reads TGTGCCAGCAGCTCCGGACAGGGGGCGGTCACTGAAGCTTTCTTT.

The chain employs TRBV5-6 and TRBJ2-1; TRBD2 matches 8 bases. Germline V gives CDR1 SGHDT, CDR2 YYEEEE. The V gene end was trimmed by 5 bases and the J gene end by 15 bases; junction bases not matched to a gene: 7. This CDR3 contains 11 residues. This chain's CDR3 is CASRLRGGWFF. The CDR3 nucleotides read TGTGCCAGCAGGCTCCGGGGGGGGTGGTTCTTC.

This clonotype has a count of ten or more. The chain uses TRBV7-2 and TRBJ1-4; 8 nucleotides agree with TRBD1. CDR3 size: 15 residues. The J segment lost 2 bases and the V segment lost 2 bases, leaving 1 base of the junction unmatched. CDR1 is SGHTA, CDR2 FQGNSA, per germline. The CDR3 DNA is TGTGCCAGCAGCTTACAGGGGGCGACTAATGAAAAACTGTTTTTT. This gives the protein CASSLQGATNEKLFF.

This clonotype was counted at least ten times. The chain uses TRBV4-3 and TRBJ2-1; 8 bases align to TRBD2. V trimming: 0 bases; J trimming: 1 base; junction bases outside the gene matches: 5. The CDR3 contains 17 residues. Germline assignment: CDR1 LGHNA and CDR2 YSLEER. The CDR3 sequence: CASSQDKAGGSYNEQFF. CDR3 in DNA: TGCGCCAGCAGCCAAGATAAGGCGGGAGGTTCCTACAATGAGCAGTTCTTC.

This clonotype was found many times. The chain uses TRBV12-3 or TRBV12-4 and TRBJ2-2, with D unclear. V lost 6 bases and J lost 8, with 7 bases in between. This CDR3 has 11 amino acids. CDR3 nucleotides: TGTGCCAGCAGCCTGAGGGGGGAGCTGTTTTTT. Translation gives CASSLRGELFF.

This clonotype has at least ten counts. The V call is TRBV7-2, the J call TRBJ2-1, with D tentatively TRBD1 (6 bases). This CDR3 region has 11 residues. Looked up from germline, CDR1 is SGHTA and CDR2 is FQGNSA. Trimming shortened V by 3 bases and J by 13 bases, and 10 bases separated the two germline ends. The CDR3 bases are TGTGCCAGCAGCTTGCAGGGGCTTCAGTTCTTC. Amino acids: CASSLQGLQFF.

This clonotype was counted at least ten times. This chain links TRBV6-2 or TRBV6-3 with TRBJ1-2; D is undetermined. Germline V gives CDR1 MNHEY, CDR2 SVGEGT. Trimming cost V 0 bases and J 5 bases, with 16 bases left between them. This CDR3 spans 16 amino acids. CDR3 sequence: CASSYSSASGGYGYTF. DNA of the CDR3: TGTGCCAGCAGTTACTCGAGCGCGAGTGGAGGGTATGGCTACACCTTC.

This clonotype has at least ten counts. The rearrangement uses TRBV10-3 and TRBJ2-1; TRBD2 matches 9 bases. This CDR3 has 17 residues. The V and J ends lost 0 bases and 7 bases, in that order; junction bases with no gene match: 10. The germline V gene has CDR1 ENHRY and CDR2 SYGVKD. The CDR3 sequence: CAISESSASGDRNEQFF. CDR3 nucleotide sequence: TGTGCCATCAGTGAGTCCTCGGCTAGCGGGGATAGGAATGAGCAGTTCTTC.